This TCR beta chain was captured in a study of T cell responses to AZD1222 COVID-19 vaccine. Whole-study results and caveats: Donors were largely white British and mainly female; clonal diversity was possibly underestimated. Unmutated variant regions reportedly attract nearly half of all spike-specific TCRs. Only after the peak T cell response were repertoires sampled. Just six people given AZD1222 tested seropositive at baseline.

Of note for this clone: Its antigen remains unidentified.

There are 15 residues in the CDR3. CDR1 and CDR2 from the germline V gene are KGHSH and LQKENI. Trimming removed 4 bases from V and 5 bases from J, with 17 bases in between. The assay was immunoSEQ multiplex PCR, and TCRdb's table has in-frame clones only and misses some. The table has 150,000 or so clones, 75% to 90% seen once. The material was peripheral blood, obtained after recovery from COVID-19. This TCR came from an adult who had recovered from COVID-19. The chain uses TRBV18 and TRBJ2-5; perhaps TRBD1 as D (6 bases). The CDR3 loop reads CASSQARGLAETQYF. The CDR3 DNA is TGTGCCAGCTCACAGGCCAGGGGCCTTGCGGAGACCCAGTACTTC.